This T cell receptor beta chain was found in a study of naive and memory T cell subsets. Study-wide results and caveats: From naive to CM, EM and EMRA, diversity decreased and Gini increased.

Two oligonucleotides, mixed equimolar, formed the beta constant-region primer covering TRBC1 and TRBC2. Nested alpha and beta constant-region primers with the SP2 primer drove four PCR rounds on ligated cDNA. Via MiXCR, TCRdb re-called the UMI-ligation and nested PCR reads, giving one row per CDR3 protein. The repertoire consists of some 150,000 distinct CDR3 sequences, with over 15% occurring once and the leading ten covering approximately 0.15%. This clonotype was recorded a few times. The antigen remains unidentified. This CDR3 contains 14 residues. What was sequenced was naive CD4+ T cells from blood. The chain is built from TRBV21-1 and TRBJ2-7; TRBD2, as called in the table, went unchecked against the DNA. TRBV21-1 is deemed a pseudogene. The source of this sequence is a human donor in good health. The CDR3 loop reads CASSKEELVCEQYF. The DNA for the CDR3 is TGTGCCAGCAGCAAAGAGGAACTAGTATGCGAGCAGTACTTC.